Below are 22 T cell receptor beta chains sequenced from a single sample in a study of T and B cells in COVID-19 patients. Blood genomic DNA input for TRB amplification was roughly 220-500 ng. Multiplex PCR with BIOMED2 TRB-A/B primer pools amplified TRB rearrangements. Each CDR3 protein gets one entry after TCRdb re-called the multiplex PCR reads with MiXCR. This sample has around 19,000 distinct CDR3 sequences, with 35% to 45% found just once. Sequenced input: blood. Receptors were obtained from a human donor with active COVID-19.

The chain combines TRBV6-6 with TRBJ2-5, with 10 positions matching TRBD2. Germline V gene lookup returns CDR1 MNHNY and CDR2 SVGAGI (reference sequence). Germline trimming cut 8 bases from V and 5 bases from J; bases unmatched to any gene: 11. The CDR3 covers 15 residues. Here the CDR3 DNA reads TGTGCCAGCCAAGCGGGGGGGGCCCGCAGGGAGACCCAGTACTTC. It specifies CASQAGGARRETQYF.

V usage is TRBV10-3 and J usage is TRBJ2-7; D is possibly TRBD1 (6 bases). The CDR3 extends over 13 amino acids. V dropped 4 bases and J dropped 0 bases, with 7 bases sitting between them. Germline CDR1 reads ENHRY; CDR2 reads SYGVKD. CDR3 amino acids: CAISADSSYEQYF. The CDR3 region has the DNA TGTGCCATCAGTGCGGACAGCTCCTACGAGCAGTACTTC.

This rearrangement joins TRBV19 to TRBJ1-5; D gene uncertain. Germline lookup yields CDR1 LNHDA and CDR2 SQIVND (reference sequence). The ends were cut back, 4 bases at V and 0 bases at J, with 13 bases in the middle. The CDR3 runs to 16 residues. CDR3 DNA: TGTGCCAGTAGTAACAACCGGCCCTATAGCAATCAGCCCCAGCATTTT. It is translated as CASSNNRPYSNQPQHF.

V usage is TRBV13 and J usage is TRBJ2-3; no reliable D call. The ends were cut back, 5 bases at V and 4 bases at J, with 7 bases in the middle. CDR1 and CDR2 (germline): PRHDT, FYEKMQ (reference sequence). The CDR3 is made up of 12 amino acids. The CDR3 DNA reads as TGTGCCAGCAGCCCCAGCCCAGATACGCAGTATTTT. Encoded protein: CASSPSPDTQYF.

A single count supports this clonotype. This chain joins TRBV12-3 or TRBV12-4 and TRBJ1-6; maybe TRBD1 (5 bases). The CDR3 totals 18 residues. Between the trimmed V and J ends, which lost 5 bases and 7 bases, there was a span of 24 bases. CDR3 DNA: TGTGCCAGCAGTCGATTAGGTCCCAGCGGACACAAGAATTCACCCCTCCACTTT. Protein sequence: CASSRLGPSGHKNSPLHF.

This clonotype is termed medium-sized (0.01 to 0.1%). The V call is TRBV29-1, the J call TRBJ1-2, with 7 bases fitting TRBD1. Germline loops: CDR1 SQVTM, CDR2 ANQGSEA. This CDR3 has 11 residues. Losses at the gene ends were 7 bases for V and 3 bases for J; bases not matched to a gene: 2. The CDR3 DNA follows: TGCAGCGCCGGACAGGACTATGGCTACACCTTC. This codes for CSAGQDYGYTF.

This clonotype has a handful of counts. The chain recombines TRBV6-5 with TRBJ2-2; TRBD1 matches 8 bases. With 8 bases clipped from V and 1 base from J, the junction kept 12 bases outside the gene matches. The germline V gene has CDR1 MNHEY and CDR2 SVGAGI. The CDR3 consists of 17 residues. CDR3 sequence reads: CASGSRTGTMNTGELFF. CDR3 bases: TGTGCCAGCGGATCGAGGACAGGGACCATGAACACCGGGGAGCTGTTTTTT.

By share of the sample, this clonotype is medium-sized. V gene TRBV11-1 combines with J gene TRBJ2-7; D remains unclear. The CDR3 spans 12 residues. The V and J ends lost 4 bases and 1 base respectively, with 5 bases between them. Per the germline V gene, CDR1 is SGHAT and CDR2 is FQDESV (reference sequence). The CDR3, as DNA: TGTGCCAGCAGCTATCCGTCCTACGAGCAGTACTTC. It codes for CASSYPSYEQYF.

The gene calls are TRBV7-9 and TRBJ1-1, with D tentatively TRBD1 (5 bases). Germline V lookup: CDR1 SEHNR, CDR2 FQNEAQ (reference sequence). CDR3 size: 15 residues. Trimming removed 1 base from V and 0 bases from J, with 9 bases in between. The CDR3 DNA reads TGTGCCAGCAGCTTAGTGGGGGACCTGAACACTGAAGCTTTCTTT. Protein product: CASSLVGDLNTEAFF.

The V and J genes are TRBV6-5 and TRBJ1-5; D is perhaps TRBD1 (5 bases). With 3 bases removed from V and 0 bases from J, the gap between germline ends came to 12 bases. In germline, CDR1 is MNHEY, CDR2 SVGAGI. The CDR3 is made up of 16 amino acids. The CDR3 spells CASSYEGPYSNQPQHF. Here the CDR3 DNA reads TGTGCCAGCAGTTATGAGGGGCCGTATAGCAATCAGCCCCAGCATTTT.

To note about this clonotype: This CDR3 fails to terminate in the conserved phenylalanine or tryptophan, so it likely reflects a read error. No DNA is shown, since the ends of the CDR3 on it are uncertain; the CDR3 is the one TCRdb lists. J is TRBJ2-2 and V is TRBV6-4; whether TRBD2, the table's D call, matches the DNA was not checked. With termini counted, the CDR3 has 15 amino acids. Germline V CDR1 and CDR2: MRHNA, SNTAGT. The CDR3 sequence: CASSAGNRPTGELVV.

The V gene is TRBV6-1, the J gene TRBJ2-7, with unresolved D. The germline V gene has CDR1 MNHNS and CDR2 SASEGT. The CDR3 is 9 amino acids. The V end lost 11 bases, the J end lost 1 base, and 3 bases lay between the germline ends. Here the CDR3 reads CAASYEQYV. As DNA, the CDR3 is TGTGCCGCGTCCTACGAGCAGTACGTC.

CDR3: CSASTPGTGGSTDTQYF. The CDR3 nucleotides read TGCAGTGCTAGCACACCCGGGACAGGGGGTAGCACAGATACGCAGTATTTT. The chain is built from TRBV20-1 and TRBJ2-3; TRBD1 matches 11 bases. Germline assignment: CDR1 DFQATT and CDR2 SNEGSKA (reference sequence). This CDR3 comprises 17 residues. Trimming at V came to 3 bases and at J to 0 bases, leaving 8 bases not matched to a gene.

The sample holds a few counts of this clonotype. This chain links TRBV12-3 or TRBV12-4 with TRBJ1-6; the D gene is possibly TRBD1 (5 bases). The CDR3 length is 16 residues. The ends were cut back, 5 bases at V and 0 bases at J, with 11 bases in the middle. CDR3 nucleotides: TGTGCCAGCAGTCAGGGTCCAAGCTCCTATAATTCACCCCTCCACTTT. Its translation: CASSQGPSSYNSPLHF.

The rearrangement joins TRBV7-9 to TRBJ1-4; D gene unclear. The CDR3 sequence is 12 residues long. The V end was cut by 7 bases, the J end by 8 bases, with 11 bases between. Looked up from germline, CDR1 is SEHNR and CDR2 is FQNEAQ (reference sequence). The CDR3 DNA sequence: TGTGCCAGCACCCGTGGGAGGGAAAAACTGTTTTTT. This sequence encodes CASTRGREKLFF.

The chain recombines TRBV6-2 or TRBV6-3 with TRBJ2-3; D is unresolved. The CDR3 sequence is 14 residues long. Trimming took 8 bases from V and 2 from J, leaving 14 bases between them. Germline CDR1 and CDR2: MNHEY and SVGEGT. The CDR3 region is CASFKGHPTDTQYF. CDR3 DNA: TGTGCCAGCTTCAAGGGTCACCCCACAGATACGCAGTATTTT.

This clonotype is medium-sized (0.01 to 0.1%) by share. The chain employs TRBV19 and TRBJ2-3, with no clear D. V gave up 3 bases and J gave up 1 base, with 8 bases separating them. The CDR3 is made up of 14 amino acids. Germline V CDR1 and CDR2: LNHDA, SQIVND (reference sequence). CDR3: CASSIAWGTDTQYF. CDR3 sequence (DNA): TGTGCCAGTAGTATTGCGTGGGGCACAGATACGCAGTATTTT.

The CDR3 is CASSRGTYEQYF. The CDR3 DNA is TGTGCCAGCAGCCGGGGGACCTACGAGCAGTACTTC. The rearrangement links TRBV7-9 to TRBJ2-7; possibly TRBD2 for D (6 bases). V was pared by 5 bases and J by 2 bases, with 7 bases between. The CDR3 sequence is 12 residues long. CDR1 and CDR2 (germline): SEHNR, FQNEAQ (reference sequence).

This clonotype came up a few times. The chain is built from TRBV13 and TRBJ1-2; perhaps TRBD1 as D (6 bases). Germline V CDR1 and CDR2: PRHDT, FYEKMQ (reference sequence). Trimming took off 5 bases at V and 0 bases at J, with 10 bases between the two ends. This CDR3 contains 14 residues. The CDR3 protein is CASSQGQTNYGYTF. The CDR3 nucleotides read TGTGCCAGCAGCCAGGGACAAACTAACTATGGCTACACCTTC.

This clonotype was observed a few times. The chain joins TRBV6-1 to TRBJ2-7; D remains unclear. V lost 2 bases and J 3 bases, leaving 8 bases between the germline ends. Germline assignment: CDR1 MNHNS and CDR2 SASEGT. This CDR3 comprises 13 residues. The CDR3 sequence is CASSERLIYEQYV. The CDR3 DNA follows: TGTGCCAGCAGTGAACGTCTGATCTACGAGCAGTACGTC.

This clonotype is labeled as medium-sized. This chain connects TRBV5-4 to TRBJ2-5; D possibly corresponds to TRBD2 (6 bases). This CDR3 region has 13 residues. From germline, CDR1 is SGHNT and CDR2 YYREEE (reference sequence). The V and J ends lost 3 bases and 3 bases respectively, with 9 bases between them. The DNA for the CDR3 is TGTGCCAGCAGCTCGGGACTGGAAGAGACCCAGTACTTC. This sequence encodes CASSSGLEETQYF.

The chain uses TRBV5-4 and TRBJ1-4, with D unclear. Trimming shortened V by 2 bases and J by 0 bases, and 11 bases separated the two germline ends. Germline V gives CDR1 SGHNT, CDR2 YYREEE (reference sequence). This CDR3 has 16 residues. CDR3: CASSFGPHSTNEKLFF. Here the CDR3 DNA reads TGTGCCAGCAGCTTTGGACCCCATTCAACTAATGAAAAACTGTTTTTT.